The rows below give T cell receptor beta chains drawn from one sample of a study of CD4 T cells in relation to SARS-CoV-2 and coronaviruses. Sequenced by immunoSEQ multiplex PCR; TCRdb stores in-frame clones only, minus some. The sample shows tens of thousands of clones, 70% to 75% of them seen only once. What these receptors recognize is not known. The specimen sequenced was CD4+ T cells from PBMCs, cultured in vitro. The receptors originated from a human donor in good health. Each CDR3 is given with its conserved first and last residue. D genes are given only for firm matches. Size tells how often a clone was seen (once, few, many) or the class of an expanded clone, and some rows leave it out.

TRBV6-5	-	15	TRBJ2-7	TRBD1	TGTGCCAGCAGTTTTCCGGGACAGGGGGCCTACGAGCAGTACTTC	CASSFPGQGAYEQYF
TRBV25-1	-	13	TRBJ2-5	TRBD1	TGTGCCAGCGGGGGACAGCACCAAGAGACCCAGTACTTC	CASGGQHQETQYF
TRBV20-1	-	14	TRBJ2-7	TRBD2	TGCAGTGCTAGTGGGACTAGCGGAGATTACGAGCAGTACTTC	CSASGTSGDYEQYF
TRBV5-1	once	15	TRBJ2-3	TRBD2	TGCGCCAGCAGCTTGGCGACTAGCGGCACAGATACGCAGTATTTT	CASSLATSGTDTQYF
TRBV5-4	-	16	TRBJ1-2	-	TGTGCCAGCAGCGCCTCCAGAACAGGGTCGGGCTATGGCTACACCTTC	CASSASRTGSGYGYTF
TRBV9	-	13	TRBJ2-7	TRBD2	TGTGCCAGCAGCGTAGGACTAGCCCCCGAGCAGTACTTC	CASSVGLAPEQYF
TRBV9	-	15	TRBJ1-5	TRBD1	TGTGCCAGCAGCCCTGGGACAGGGGTGTATCAGCCCCAGCATTTT	CASSPGTGVYQPQHF
TRBV11-2	once	14	TRBJ2-3	TRBD2	TGTGCCAGCAGCTTAAGGGGACTATCAGATACGCAGTATTTT	CASSLRGLSDTQYF
TRBV7-9	-	15	TRBJ2-7	-	TGTGCCAGCAGCTTAGGCGGAGGGGGGGGTTCCGAGCAGTACTTC	CASSLGGGGGSEQYF
TRBV5-4	few	17	TRBJ2-1	TRBD2	TGTGCCAGCAGCGCGGGACTAGCTTTAGGTGTCTACAATGAGCAGTTCTTC	CASSAGLALGVYNEQFF
TRBV7-3	-	15	TRBJ2-3	-	TGTGCCAGCAGCCCCCGGCTGGCTAGCACAGATACGCAGTATTTT	CASSPRLASTDTQYF
TRBV5-1	-	14	TRBJ2-4	TRBD1	TGCGCCAGCAGCTTGGGTGACAGGGGGAACATTCAGTACTTC	CASSLGDRGNIQYF
TRBV5-5	-	15	TRBJ2-7	-	TGTGCCAGCAGCTTGGTTTGGGGGGACTCCTACGAGCAGTACTTC	CASSLVWGDSYEQYF
TRBV4-1	once	14	TRBJ1-4	TRBD1	TGCGCCAGCAGCCTTATGGGACAGGACGAAAAACTGTTTTTT	CASSLMGQDEKLFF
TRBV28	once	13	TRBJ1-5	-	TGTGCCAGCAGTTTGGGGGGGGATCAGCCCCAGCATTTT	CASSLGGDQPQHF
TRBV5-1	-	15	TRBJ2-5	-	TGCGCCAGCAGCTTGAATTCGGGCGGGCAAGAGACCCAGTACTTC	CASSLNSGGQETQYF
TRBV3-1/TRBV3-2	few	15	TRBJ1-2	-	TGTGCCAGCAGCCAAGTGGTGACAGCCATCTATGGCTACACCTTC	CASSQVVTAIYGYTF
TRBV7-3	few	13	TRBJ2-1	-	TGTGCCAGCAGCTTAGAGTCCTACAATGAGCAGTTCTTC	CASSLESYNEQFF
TRBV5-1	-	13	TRBJ1-2	TRBD1	TGCGCCAGCAGGACAGGGGTTAACTATGGCTACACCTTC	CASRTGVNYGYTF
TRBV24-1	once	15	TRBJ2-3	-	TGTGCCACCAGTGACCCCGGACTCAGGGGAGTCTCACGGTATTTT	CATSDPGLRGVSRYF
TRBV19	-	15	TRBJ2-7	-	TGTGCCAGTAGTCCCTCTCCGCGAACCATATACGAGCAGTACTTC	CASSPSPRTIYEQYF
TRBV27	-	14	TRBJ1-1	-	TGTGCCAGCAGTCCGCACGCCATGAACACTGAAGCTTTCTTT	CASSPHAMNTEAFF
TRBV25-1	-	18	TRBJ1-1	TRBD1	TGTGCCAGCAGTGAATCAACCGCCTCAGGACAGGGGAACACTGAAGCTTTCTTT	CASSESTASGQGNTEAFF